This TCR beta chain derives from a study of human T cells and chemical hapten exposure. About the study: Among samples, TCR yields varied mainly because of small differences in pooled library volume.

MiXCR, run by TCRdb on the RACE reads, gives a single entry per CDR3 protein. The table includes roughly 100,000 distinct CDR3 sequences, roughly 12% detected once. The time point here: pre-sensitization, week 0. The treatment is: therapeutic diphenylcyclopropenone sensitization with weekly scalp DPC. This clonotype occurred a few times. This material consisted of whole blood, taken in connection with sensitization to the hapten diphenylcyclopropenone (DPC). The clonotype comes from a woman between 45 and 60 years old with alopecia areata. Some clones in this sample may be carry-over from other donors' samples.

In DNA, the CDR3 is TGTGCCAGCAGCATCCAGGGAGGTGTTACAGATACGCAGTATTTT. Protein product: CASSIQGGVTDTQYF. The V and J genes are TRBV5-4 and TRBJ2-3; weak D call: TRBD2 (6 bases). The CDR3 length is 15 residues. The V end lost 4 bases, the J end lost 3 bases, and 15 bases lay between the germline ends. Germline V lookup: CDR1 SGHNT, CDR2 YYREEE (reference sequence).